The clone carrying this T cell receptor (beta chain) has only one observation. The data stem from a study of blood T cell repertoires in COVID-19. Study in general: COVID-19 samples collected from the United States, Italy and Spain covered acute and convalescent phases. Sources were T cells, B-cell-depleted T cells, or PBMCs; the material itself was cDNA or gDNA.

As handled by the study authors: Estimates of nucleated cell counts were drawn from the amplification of reference gene primers. Only in-frame clones appear in the TCRdb table, and some are missing; sequencing was by immunoSEQ multiplex PCR. The D gene and trimming were derived from the DNA, and the V and J assignments and clone size from that table. The repertoire includes some 120,000 clones, around 85% of them detected once, and 3% to 5% sits in the top ten. V lost 8 bases, J lost 8 bases, and 14 bases stayed unmatched. In germline, CDR1 is SQVTM, CDR2 ANQGSEA. CDR3 length: 14 amino acids. The sequencing sample was made of peripheral blood. The rearrangement links TRBV29-1 to TRBJ1-2; 10 nucleotides line up with TRBD1. This clonotype originated in a man in his sixties with acute or convalescent COVID-19. DNA for the CDR3: TGCAGCTCAGGGGACAGGGGCCCTGAGGAGGGCTACACCTTC. It translates to CSSGDRGPEEGYTF. The whole variable domain, filled in from reference TRBV29-1 and TRBJ1-2, reads SAVISQKPSRDICQRGTSLTIQCQVDSQVTMMFWYRQQPGQSLTLIATANQGSEATYESGFVIDKFPISRPNLTFSTLTVSNMSPEDSSIYLCSSGDRGPEEGYTFGSGTRLTVV.